The 32 T cell receptor beta chains presented below share a single source sample, sequenced in a study of cytomegalovirus exposure and HLA in healthy donors. A multiplex PCR was run with 60 Vbeta primers and 13 Jbeta primers. Some clones are missing from TCRdb's copy, which holds only in-frame ones; the method was immunoSEQ multiplex PCR. Of 130,000 or so clones detected, about 82% appear once; the ten largest clones hold roughly 5.5%. Sequencing was done on a sample of PBMCs. The receptors shown here come from a man aged 30-40 years in good health and CMV-seronegative.

The chain carries TRBV6-6 and TRBJ1-2; D remains ambiguous. CDR3 size: 12 residues. CDR1 is MNHNY and CDR2 is SVGAGI in the germline V gene (reference sequence). V lost 6 bases, J lost 4 bases, and 9 bases lay in between. The CDR3 loop is CASSPGSYGYTF. The CDR3 DNA is TGTGCCAGCAGCCCAGGTTCCTATGGCTACACCTTC.

This clone was observed a few times. The chain combines TRBV28 with TRBJ2-6; D is ambiguous. Trimming took off 3 bases at V and 0 bases at J, with 6 bases between the two ends. The germline gives CDR1 MDHEN, CDR2 SYDVKM. The CDR3 length is 15 residues. DNA for the CDR3: TGTGCCAGCAGTTTCGAACACTCTGGGGCCAACGTCCTGACTTTC. It encodes CASSFEHSGANVLTF. The complete variable domain, with remaining parts taken from reference TRBV28 and TRBJ2-6, reads DVKVTQSSRYLVKRTGEKVFLECVQDMDHENMFWYRQDPGLGLRLIYFSYDVKMKEKGDIPEGYSVSREKKERFSLILESASTNQTSMYLCASSFEHSGANVLTFGAGSRLTVL.

The chain employs TRBV27 and TRBJ2-5; 11 bases align to TRBD1. V lost 7 bases to trimming and J lost 11 bases; unmatched junction nucleotides: 12. Per germline, CDR1 MNHEY and CDR2 SMNVEV (reference sequence). CDR3 size: 14 residues. CDR3 in amino acids: CASKPGQGVGEQYF. The CDR3 DNA reads TGTGCCAGCAAACCGGGACAGGGGGTGGGGGAGCAGTACTTC.

This clone was detected a few times. The chain couples TRBV25-1 to TRBJ1-5; D ambiguous. The germline V gene has CDR1 MGHDK and CDR2 SYGVNS. The CDR3 contains 16 residues. Trimming stripped 6 bases from V and 2 bases from J, with 17 bases between. The CDR3 region has the DNA TGTGCCAGCAGCTCCGGGTCCCCTTCAGGCAATCAGCCCCAGCATTTT. Its protein is CASSSGSPSGNQPQHF.

The chain joins TRBV5-4 to TRBJ1-2; D is perhaps TRBD1 (6 bases). CDR1 SGHNT and CDR2 YYREEE come from the germline V gene (reference sequence). V lost 4 bases, J lost 2 bases, and 18 bases lay in between. CDR3 length: 16 residues. The CDR3 region is CASSPLGDTVNYGYTF. CDR3 DNA: TGTGCCAGCAGCCCCCTTGGGGACACCGTAAACTATGGCTACACCTTC.

The gene calls are TRBV27 and TRBJ2-1; 8 bases line up with TRBD1. The V segment lost 4 bases and the J segment 7 bases; nucleotides outside the gene matches: 3. This CDR3 is built from 13 residues. Looked up from germline, CDR1 is MNHEY and CDR2 is SMNVEV (reference sequence). In DNA form, the CDR3 reads TGTGCCAGCAGTTCCCGGGACAGGAATGAGCAGTTCTTC. Its protein is CASSSRDRNEQFF.

This clone has only one observation. The chain links TRBV7-9 to TRBJ1-4, with D unresolved. Trimming left V 5 bases short and J 7 bases short, with 14 bases between. The CDR3 is made up of 14 amino acids. CDR1 is SEHNR and CDR2 is FQNEAQ in the germline V gene (reference sequence). CDR3 DNA sequence: TGTGCCAGCAGCCCGTCACCCGGTCGTGAAAAACTGTTTTTT. As protein: CASSPSPGREKLFF. The variable domain in full, completed from reference TRBV7-9 and TRBJ1-4, reads DTGVSQNPRHKITKRGQNVTFRCDPISEHNRLYWYRQTLGQGPEFLTYFQNEAQLEKSRLLSDRFSAERPKGSFSTLEIQRTEQGDSAMYLCASSPSPGREKLFFGSGTQLSVL.

This chain uses TRBV9 with TRBJ2-7; 9 bases agree with TRBD1. After removal of 2 bases from V and 5 bases from J, the junction contained 5 bases not matched to a gene. This CDR3 is 14 amino acids long. The V gene's germline CDR1 is SGDLS and CDR2 YYNGEE. The CDR3 nucleotides read TGTGCCAGCAGCGTTGGAGGACAGGGGAACGAGCAGTACTTC. This translates into CASSVGGQGNEQYF.

The CDR3 DNA is TGTGCCAGAAGCCTGACAGTGACTTATGGCTACACCTTC. It is translated as CARSLTVTYGYTF. V gene TRBV5-3 combines with J gene TRBJ1-2, with TRBD1 as a possible D gene (5 bases). TRBV5-3 is marked as an open reading frame, function uncertain. V was clipped by 4 bases and J by 5 bases, with 12 bases between them. The CDR3 sequence is 13 residues long.

This chain links TRBV5-6 with TRBJ2-2, with 7 bases matching TRBD1. Germline CDR1 and CDR2: SGHDT and YYEEEE. CDR3 length equals 16 residues. The J segment lost 2 bases and the V segment lost 3 bases, leaving 7 bases of the junction unmatched. The CDR3 coding sequence is TGTGCCAGCAGCTGGGGACAGACTACAAACACCGGGGAGCTGTTTTTT. This codes for CASSWGQTTNTGELFF.

This clone showed up just a few times. The rearrangement links TRBV9 to TRBJ1-2; D is perhaps TRBD1 (5 bases). The CDR3 runs 13 residues. Germline loops: CDR1 SGDLS, CDR2 YYNGEE. Trimming removed 3 bases from V and 5 bases from J, with 11 bases in between. The CDR3 loop reads CASSAQESYGYTF. The CDR3 DNA sequence: TGTGCCAGCAGCGCACAGGAGTCATATGGCTACACCTTC.

Regarding this clone: This sample includes further DNA sequences coding for the same CDR3. This rearrangement joins TRBV6-5 to TRBJ2-7; a possible D gene is TRBD2 (5 bases). The V and J ends lost 0 bases and 4 bases respectively, with 7 bases between them. The CDR3 runs 13 residues. The germline V gene encodes CDR1 MNHEY and CDR2 SVGAGI. The DNA of the CDR3 is TGTGCCAGCAGTTACTCCCGCGGGTACGAGCAGTACTTC. Translating gives CASSYSRGYEQYF.

A note on this clone: At one end, the junction sequence differs from germline, possibly due to a read error. Other DNA sequences in the same sample also yield this CDR3. The V and J genes are TRBV25-1 and TRBJ1-6; possibly TRBD1 for D (6 bases). The CDR3 sequence is 15 residues long. Germline CDR1 MGHDK, CDR2 SYGVNS. The CDR3: CASSEWGQVNSPLHF. The CDR3 nucleotides read TGTGCCAGCAGTGAATGGGGGCAGGTTAATTCCCCCCTCCACTTT. Supplemented by reference TRBV25-1 and TRBJ1-6, the full variable domain reads EADIYQTPRYLVIGTGKKITLECSQTMGHDKMYWYQQDPGMELHLIHYSYGVNSTEKGDLSSESTVSRIRTEHFPLTLESARPSHTSQYLCASSEWGQVNSPLHFGNGTRLTVT.

V and J are TRBV5-1 and TRBJ1-1, with TRBD1 matching over 7 bases. Looked up from germline, CDR1 is SGHRS and CDR2 is YFSETQ. This CDR3 comprises 14 residues. V shed 4 bases and J 4 bases; nucleotides not matched to a gene: 7. Written as DNA, the CDR3 is TGCGCCAGCAGCCCCGGGACAGATGGCACTGAAGCTTTCTTT. It yields the protein CASSPGTDGTEAFF. Complete variable domain (other parts from reference TRBV5-1 and TRBJ1-1): KAGVTQTPRYLIKTRGQQVTLSCSPISGHRSVSWYQQTPGQGLQFLFEYFSETQRNKGNFPGRFSGRQFSNSRSEMNVSTLELGDSALYLCASSPGTDGTEAFFGQGTRLTVV.

The chain is built from TRBV11-2 and TRBJ2-7, with 8 bases identical to TRBD1. Per germline, CDR1 SGHAT and CDR2 FQNNGV. The CDR3 consists of 14 residues. With 1 base clipped from V and 7 bases from J, the junction kept 6 bases outside the gene matches. This CDR3 reads CASSLVVRGQEQYF. The CDR3 DNA sequence: TGTGCCAGCAGCTTAGTCGTCAGGGGGCAAGAGCAGTACTTC.

The chain is built from TRBV7-8 and TRBJ1-3; D ambiguous. Trimming pared 1 base from V and 1 base from J, leaving 5 bases between. Germline V gene sequence: CDR1 SGHVS, CDR2 FQNEAQ. CDR3 length equals 14 residues. The CDR3: CASSLGGSGNTIYF. The CDR3 nucleotides are TGTGCCAGCAGCTTAGGAGGGTCTGGAAACACCATATATTTT.

In DNA form, the CDR3 reads TGCAGTGCTCGACAGGGCGAAAAACTGTTTTTT. Translation gives CSARQGEKLFF. The V gene is TRBV20-1, the J gene TRBJ1-4, with 7 bases that match TRBD1. Germline V lookup: CDR1 DFQATT, CDR2 SNEGSKA (reference sequence). V was pared by 5 bases and J by 8 bases, with 2 bases of the junction left unmatched. CDR3 size: 11 residues.

The chain is built from TRBV30 and TRBJ1-5, with D tentatively TRBD1 (5 bases). The V end lost 3 bases, the J end lost 7 bases, and 16 bases lay between the germline ends. Germline V CDR1 and CDR2: GTSNPN, SVGIG (reference sequence). The CDR3 runs 14 residues. CDR3 nucleotides: TGTGCCTGGAGCCAAACGGGGCGGGGGCAGCCCCAGCATTTT. It codes for CAWSQTGRGQPQHF.

The chain carries TRBV29-1 and TRBJ2-1; 9 positions match TRBD2. Looked up from germline, CDR1 is SQVTM and CDR2 is ANQGSEA. The J segment lost 5 bases and the V segment lost 3 bases, leaving 5 bases of the junction unmatched. CDR3 length: 14 residues. CDR3 sequence reads: CSVEAGGFHNEQFF. Here the CDR3 DNA reads TGCAGCGTTGAGGCGGGGGGGTTCCACAATGAGCAGTTCTTC.

The chain joins TRBV6-5 to TRBJ2-1; D is possibly TRBD2 (5 bases). With 6 bases removed from V and 1 base from J, the gap between germline ends came to 10 bases. The CDR3 is made up of 14 amino acids. CDR1 is MNHEY and CDR2 is SVGAGI in the germline V gene. This chain's CDR3 is CASRRRESYNEQFF. The CDR3 DNA is TGTGCCAGCAGAAGACGGGAATCCTACAATGAGCAGTTCTTC.

The DNA for the CDR3 is TGTGCCAGCAGACTTTCTACAGGGGGCGGTCAGCCCCAGCATTTT. Its translation is CASRLSTGGGQPQHF. This chain joins TRBV27 and TRBJ1-5; TRBD1 matches 9 bases. Trimming removed 6 bases from V and 6 bases from J; junction bases left unmatched: 9. CDR1 is MNHEY and CDR2 is SMNVEV in the germline V gene (reference sequence). The CDR3 length is 15 residues.

The chain uses TRBV5-1 and TRBJ2-2, with 9 bases identical to TRBD2. Germline V gene sequence: CDR1 SGHRS, CDR2 YFSETQ. Trimming removed 0 bases from V and 2 bases from J; junction bases left unmatched: 5. CDR3 size: 17 residues. CDR3 nucleotides: TGCGCCAGCAGCTTGGAAGGCGGGACTAGCAACACCGGGGAGCTGTTTTTT. This translates into CASSLEGGTSNTGELFF.

The J gene is TRBJ2-3, the V gene TRBV30, with 8 nucleotides matching TRBD1. Losses at the gene ends were 0 bases for V and 5 bases for J; bases not matched to a gene: 10. The germline V gene encodes CDR1 GTSNPN and CDR2 SVGIG (reference sequence). The CDR3 contains 16 residues. CDR3 coding DNA: TGTGCCTGGAGTGTTGGGCAGGGGGCGCGGGGAGATACGCAGTATTTT. It is translated as CAWSVGQGARGDTQYF.

The J gene is TRBJ2-7, the V gene TRBV4-1; 8 bases align to TRBD1. The V and J ends lost 1 base and 2 bases, in that order; junction bases with no gene match: 4. The CDR3 spans 15 residues. Germline V CDR1 and CDR2: MGHRA, YSYEKL. For the CDR3, the DNA is TGCGCCAGCAGCCAAGGGACAGGGCCGACCTACGAGCAGTACTTC. Its protein is CASSQGTGPTYEQYF.

This chain connects TRBV13 to TRBJ1-1; the D is unclear. The V gene lost 1 base and the J gene lost 1 base, with 4 bases spanning the gap. The CDR3 spans 13 residues. From germline, CDR1 is PRHDT and CDR2 FYEKMQ (reference sequence). CDR3 nucleotides: TGTGCCAGCAGCTTAGAAGCGAACACTGAAGCTTTCTTT. This gives the protein CASSLEANTEAFF.

The chain joins TRBV6-1 to TRBJ1-5, with D possibly being TRBD1 (5 bases). This CDR3 is 15 amino acids long. Looked up from germline, CDR1 is MNHNS and CDR2 is SASEGT. V lost 7 bases, J lost 2 bases, and 15 bases lay in between. The chain's CDR3 is CASTEGGVGNQPQHF. CDR3 coding DNA: TGTGCCAGCACCGAGGGAGGGGTGGGCAATCAGCCCCAGCATTTT.

This chain uses TRBV30 with TRBJ2-2; D unclear. Germline V gene lookup returns CDR1 GTSNPN and CDR2 SVGIG (reference sequence). The CDR3 runs to 13 residues. V was trimmed by 0 bases and J by 6 bases, leaving 8 bases between them. CDR3 DNA sequence: TGTGCCTGGAGTGTTAACTTAGCCGGGGAGCTGTTTTTT. It is translated as CAWSVNLAGELFF.

V is TRBV5-1 and J is TRBJ2-1; 7 bases agree with TRBD2. Germline CDR1 SGHRS, CDR2 YFSETQ. This CDR3 is 16 amino acids long. Losses at the gene ends were 4 bases for V and 0 bases for J; bases not matched to a gene: 7. Here the CDR3 reads CASSGRGTNSYNEQFF. CDR3 nucleotide sequence: TGCGCCAGCAGCGGGAGGGGAACAAACTCCTACAATGAGCAGTTCTTC.

The chain couples TRBV19 to TRBJ2-3; maybe TRBD2 (6 bases). The CDR3 length is 16 residues. Looked up from germline, CDR1 is LNHDA and CDR2 is SQIVND (reference sequence). V lost 7 bases to trimming and J lost 2 bases, with 19 bases between them. Here the CDR3 DNA reads TGTGCCAGTACCCCCCACGGAGGGTCATTCACAGATACGCAGTATTTT. Translation gives CASTPHGGSFTDTQYF.

This clone appeared a few times. The gene calls are TRBV28 and TRBJ2-7, with 7 bases lining up with TRBD1. V trimming: 6 bases; J trimming: 2 bases; junction bases outside the gene matches: 7. The CDR3 has 14 residues. Germline V gene sequence: CDR1 MDHEN, CDR2 SYDVKM. The CDR3 here is CASRDTGAAYEQYF. CDR3 sequence (DNA): TGTGCCAGCAGAGATACAGGGGCCGCCTACGAGCAGTACTTC.

This chain joins TRBV2 and TRBJ2-5; D is unclear. Germline V lookup: CDR1 SNHLY, CDR2 FYNNEI. This CDR3 is 11 amino acids long. Trimming took 8 bases from V and 1 from J, leaving 5 bases between them. The CDR3 sequence is CASQSQETQYF. As DNA, the CDR3 is TGTGCCAGCCAATCCCAAGAGACCCAGTACTTC.

The J gene is TRBJ1-1, the V gene TRBV7-9; 12 nucleotides agree with TRBD1. The CDR3 has 19 residues. Germline CDR1 reads SEHNR; CDR2 reads FQNEAQ (reference sequence). Losses at the gene ends were 0 bases for V and 3 bases for J; bases not matched to a gene: 11. CDR3 loop: CASSLAPGTGGLVYTEAFF. The CDR3 nucleotides read TGTGCCAGCAGCTTAGCGCCGGGGACAGGGGGCCTGGTTTACACTGAAGCTTTCTTT.